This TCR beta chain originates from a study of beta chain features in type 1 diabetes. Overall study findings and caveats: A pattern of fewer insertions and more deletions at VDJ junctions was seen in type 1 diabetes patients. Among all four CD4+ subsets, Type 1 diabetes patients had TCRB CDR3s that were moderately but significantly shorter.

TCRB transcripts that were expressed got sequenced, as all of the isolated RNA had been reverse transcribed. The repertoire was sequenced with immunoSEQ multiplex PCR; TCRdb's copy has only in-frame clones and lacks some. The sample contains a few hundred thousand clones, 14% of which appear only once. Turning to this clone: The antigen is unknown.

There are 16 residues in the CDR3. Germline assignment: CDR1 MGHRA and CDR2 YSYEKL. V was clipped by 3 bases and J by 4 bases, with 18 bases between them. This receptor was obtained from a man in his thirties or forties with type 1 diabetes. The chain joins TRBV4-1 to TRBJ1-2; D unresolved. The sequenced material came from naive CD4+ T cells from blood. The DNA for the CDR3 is TGCGCCAGCAGCCATGATCCGCGGGGTATGATCTATGGCTACACCTTC. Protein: CASSHDPRGMIYGYTF.